One T cell receptor beta chain is described in this entry. What it recognizes is unknown. One base away lies a much larger clone, so this may be a sequencing read error. This record comes from a study of blood T cells in healthy people across ages. Study conclusions and caveats: While age rose, TCR beta diversity per million T cells dropped in a roughly linear way.

There were at least 5.5 micrograms of total RNA extracted from every sample. CDR3 length: 12 residues. In germline, CDR1 is DFQATT, CDR2 SNEGSKA (reference sequence). The authors ran a second PCR of roughly 6 to 12 cycles using a sample-barcoded 5' primer and a J-beta primer mix. From the 5' RACE reads, TCRdb called clonotypes with MiXCR, one entry per CDR3 protein. The sample records more than 800,000 distinct CDR3 sequences, 29% being singletons. Sequencing was done on a sample of blood. The clonotype was recovered from a woman of 80 years or more in good health. The chain recombines TRBV20-1 with TRBJ2-1, with 9 nucleotides matching TRBD1. Here the CDR3 reads CSAGDRVNGQFF. CDR3 nucleotide sequence: TGCAGTGCAGGGGACAGGGTGAATGGGCAGTTCTTC.